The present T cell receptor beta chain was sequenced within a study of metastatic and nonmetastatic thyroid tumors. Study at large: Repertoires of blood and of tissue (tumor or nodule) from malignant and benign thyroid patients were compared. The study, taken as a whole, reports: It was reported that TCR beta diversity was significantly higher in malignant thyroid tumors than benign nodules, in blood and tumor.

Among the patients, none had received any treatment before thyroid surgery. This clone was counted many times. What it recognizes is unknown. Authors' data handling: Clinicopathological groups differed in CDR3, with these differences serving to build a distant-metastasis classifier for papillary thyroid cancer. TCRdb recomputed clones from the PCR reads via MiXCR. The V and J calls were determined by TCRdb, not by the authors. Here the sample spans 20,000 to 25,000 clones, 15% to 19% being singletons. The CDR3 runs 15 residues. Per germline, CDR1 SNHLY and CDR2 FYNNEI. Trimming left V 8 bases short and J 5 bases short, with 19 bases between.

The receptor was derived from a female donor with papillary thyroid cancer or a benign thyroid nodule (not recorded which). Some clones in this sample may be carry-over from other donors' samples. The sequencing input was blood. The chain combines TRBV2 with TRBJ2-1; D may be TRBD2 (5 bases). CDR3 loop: CASSLKSGVNNEQFF. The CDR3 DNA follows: TGTGCCAGCTCCCTGAAGTCCGGGGTCAACAATGAGCAGTTCTTC.